This paragraph reports one T cell receptor (beta chain). The antigen remains undetermined. Germline V gene lookup returns CDR1 SGDLS and CDR2 YYNGEE. The V end was cut by 0 bases, the J end by 5 bases, with 15 bases between. This CDR3 contains 15 residues. This sample was included in a study of CD8 T cells in Susac syndrome. An amount of RNA that ranged from about 0.45 to 1 ug was reverse transcribed with random hexamers. TCRdb used MiXCR to reprocess the immunoSEQ multiplex PCR reads, holding one entry per CDR3 protein. Counted here are around 85,000 distinct CDR3 sequences, roughly 94% occurring once; the ten biggest clones make up more than 0.45%. Study results and limitations: Clonal expansion of CD8+ cells in Susac peaked in TEMRA cells (and in active patients).

The sequence derives from a human donor with Susac syndrome. Input material: CD8+ T cells from PBMCs. The J gene is TRBJ2-7, the V gene TRBV9; possibly TRBD1 or TRBD2 for D (6 bases each). CDR3 bases: TGTGCCAGCAGCGTAGCCAACGGGGGCTATAACGAGCAGTACTTC. Encoded protein: CASSVANGGYNEQYF.